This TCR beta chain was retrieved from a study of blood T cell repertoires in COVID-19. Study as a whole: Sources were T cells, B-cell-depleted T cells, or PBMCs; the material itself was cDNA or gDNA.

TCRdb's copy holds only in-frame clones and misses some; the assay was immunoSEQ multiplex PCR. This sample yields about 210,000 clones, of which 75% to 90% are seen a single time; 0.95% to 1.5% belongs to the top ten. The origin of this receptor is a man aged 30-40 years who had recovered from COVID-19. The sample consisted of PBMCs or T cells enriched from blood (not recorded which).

As DNA, the CDR3 is TGCGCCAGCAGCTCGGGAGGCACTGAAGCTTTCTTT. It codes for CASSSGGTEAFF. This chain links TRBV5-1 with TRBJ1-1; D not certain. The CDR3 totals 12 residues. Trimming took 3 bases from V and 4 from J, leaving 7 bases between them. CDR1 and CDR2 from the germline V gene are SGHRS and YFSETQ.